These 9 T cell receptor beta chains were all obtained from the same sample, sequenced in a study of graft-versus-host responses after intestinal transplantation. TCRdb's table, derived via immunoSEQ multiplex PCR, lists solely in-frame clones and lacks some. The table records roughly 120,000 clones, 85% to 95% of them present only once. No antigen is known for these receptors. This specimen consisted of unstimulated CD8+ T cells sorted from spleen or lymph node cells, obtained before intestinal transplant. The receptors were gathered from a human donor who received an intestinal transplant.

The CDR3 DNA sequence: TGTGCCAGCAGCAACCAAGAGACCCAGTACTTC. It encodes CASSNQETQYF. V usage is TRBV7-9 and J usage is TRBJ2-5; D uncertain. The CDR3 has 11 residues. Trimming removed 5 bases from V and 0 bases from J, with 1 base in between. Germline V gives CDR1 SEHNR, CDR2 FQNEAQ (reference sequence).

This sequence joins TRBV27 and TRBJ1-4, with D maybe TRBD1 (5 bases). The CDR3 spans 14 residues. The ends were cut back, 5 bases at V and 7 bases at J, with 14 bases in the middle. Germline assignment: CDR1 MNHEY and CDR2 SMNVEV (reference sequence). CDR3 residues: CASSPGPRVEKLFF. The CDR3 region has the DNA TGTGCCAGCAGTCCGGGACCTCGGGTTGAAAAACTGTTTTTT.

The chain combines TRBV5-6 with TRBJ2-3, with a tentative D call TRBD1 (5 bases). The CDR3 loop spans 15 amino acids. With 0 bases removed from V and 3 bases from J, the gap between germline ends came to 11 bases. From germline, CDR1 is SGHDT and CDR2 YYEEEE. The CDR3 DNA reads TGTGCCAGCAGCTTGGAGGGGAAGGGTACAGATACGCAGTATTTT. This gives the protein CASSLEGKGTDTQYF.

This clone was found once. The chain combines TRBV10-3 with TRBJ1-2; D may be TRBD1 (5 bases). In germline, CDR1 is ENHRY, CDR2 SYGVKD. This CDR3 contains 16 residues. Between the trimmed V and J ends, which lost 6 bases and 2 bases, there was a span of 19 bases. The CDR3 loop is CAIRDDTGTWNYGYTF. The DNA of the CDR3 is TGTGCCATCAGGGATGACACCGGGACTTGGAACTATGGCTACACCTTC.

The chain has TRBV6-5 and TRBJ1-5; unclear D gene. The CDR3 covers 15 residues. Germline loops: CDR1 MNHEY, CDR2 SVGAGI. V gave up 5 bases and J gave up 4 bases, with 15 bases separating them. As DNA, the CDR3 is TGTGCCAGCAGTCCCTATAATGTCTTAAATCAGCCCCAGCATTTT. The encoded protein is CASSPYNVLNQPQHF.

There are a few counts of this clone. V is TRBV27 and J is TRBJ1-2, with D unresolved. The CDR3 contains 12 residues. V was clipped by 8 bases and J by 5 bases, with 12 bases between them. Germline CDR1 and CDR2: MNHEY and SMNVEV (reference sequence). The CDR3 nucleotides read TGTGCCAGCGGTACCCGACTATATGGCTACACCTTC. It translates to CASGTRLYGYTF.

The chain uses TRBV27 and TRBJ2-3, with no clear D. V lost 5 bases, J lost 6 bases, and 15 bases lay in between. CDR1 is MNHEY, CDR2 SMNVEV, per germline (reference sequence). CDR3 length: 14 residues. CDR3 bases: TGTGCCAGCAGTCTCTCCCTCGGACGCGATACGCAGTATTTT. This encodes CASSLSLGRDTQYF.

The chain couples TRBV15 to TRBJ1-2; no definite D call. V lost 1 base and J 7 bases, leaving 10 bases between the germline ends. The germline CDR1 and CDR2 sequences are LNHNV and YYDKDF (reference sequence). This CDR3 comprises 13 residues. CDR3 nucleotides: TGTGCCACCAGCAGAGTCCCGCCAGGTGGCTACACCTTC. Its translation: CATSRVPPGGYTF. The complete variable domain, with remaining parts taken from reference TRBV15 and TRBJ1-2, reads DAMVIQNPRYQVTQFGKPVTLSCSQTLNHNVMYWYQQKSSQAPKLLFHYYDKDFNNEADTPDNFQSRRPNTSFCFLDIRSPGLGDTAMYLCATSRVPPGGYTFGSGTRLTVV.

The chain carries TRBV7-9 and TRBJ2-5; D is unclear. The J call could be wrong; TRBJ2-7 is a better fit for the DNA end. This CDR3 has 14 residues. Germline loops: CDR1 SEHNR, CDR2 FQNEAQ (reference sequence). This chain's CDR3 is CASSLEPGYYEQYF. The CDR3 DNA reads as TGTGCCAGCAGCTTAGAGCCGGGTTACTACGAGCAGTACTTC.